These 18 T cell receptor beta chains came from one sample sequenced in a study of T-cell memory formation after mild COVID-19. A single record per CDR3 protein comes from TCRdb applying MiXCR to the 5' RACE reads. The sample includes some 150,000 distinct CDR3 sequences, roughly a fifth seen only once; the top ten take approximately 2.3%. Sequencing was done on a sample of PBMCs or a T cell subset sorted from them (not recorded which). All receptors come from an adult woman who had mild COVID-19 (a few samples of this study predate the infection). Cell type and time point are not known.

This clonotype was counted between two and nine times. The chain has TRBV20-1 and TRBJ2-7; perhaps TRBD1 as D (6 bases). There are 15 residues in the CDR3. The V end lost 6 bases, the J end lost 7 bases, and 25 bases lay between the germline ends. Germline V gene lookup returns CDR1 DFQATT and CDR2 SNEGSKA (reference sequence). CDR3 in amino acids: CSAVKMGTQSREQYF. CDR3 in DNA: TGCAGTGCAGTGAAGATGGGGACACAATCCAGGGAGCAGTACTTC.

The rearrangement joins TRBV5-1 to TRBJ2-7; D gene unclear. The CDR3 loop spans 14 amino acids. Looked up from germline, CDR1 is SGHRS and CDR2 is YFSETQ. With 0 bases removed from V and 5 bases from J, the gap between germline ends came to 12 bases. CDR3 residues: CASSLEGILDEQYF. The CDR3 region has the DNA TGCGCCAGCAGCTTGGAAGGTATTTTGGACGAGCAGTACTTC.

The chain links TRBV6-5 to TRBJ2-4; TRBD2 matches 7 bases. The CDR3 spans 16 residues. Germline-derived CDR1 and CDR2 are MNHEY and SVGAGI. V gave up 2 bases and J gave up 3 bases; unmatched junction bases: 7. The CDR3 bases are TGTGCCAGCAGTTACGGGAGGGATGGGGGCAAAAACATTCAGTACTTC. As protein: CASSYGRDGGKNIQYF.

This clonotype has more than one count but fewer than ten. The gene calls are TRBV5-1 and TRBJ1-2; D is ambiguous. Deletions cut 4 bases from V and 7 bases from J, with 17 bases between. In germline, CDR1 is SGHRS, CDR2 YFSETQ. The CDR3 is made up of 14 amino acids. The CDR3 sequence is CASSLDQTRSGYTF. DNA of the CDR3: TGCGCCAGCAGCCTGGACCAAACGAGGTCTGGCTACACCTTC.

The chain employs TRBV5-4 and TRBJ2-3; tentative D call: TRBD1 (5 bases). CDR3 length: 15 amino acids. Germline V gene data show CDR1 as SGHNT and CDR2 as YYREEE (reference sequence). V lost 5 bases, J lost 0 bases, and 13 bases lay in between. The CDR3 spells CASRIRVASTDTQYF. CDR3 coding DNA: TGTGCCAGCAGGATCAGGGTCGCTAGCACAGATACGCAGTATTTT. The whole variable domain, filled in from reference TRBV5-4 and TRBJ2-3, reads ETGVTQSPTHLIKTRGQQVTLRCSSQSGHNTVSWYQQALGQGPQFIFQYYREEENGRGNFPPRFSGLQFPNYSSELNVNALELDDSALYLCASRIRVASTDTQYFGPGTRLTVL.

This clonotype was counted only a few times. The chain is built from TRBV5-6 and TRBJ1-6, with unresolved D. The V end was cut by 4 bases, the J end by 9 bases, with 14 bases between. CDR3 length: 14 amino acids. In germline, CDR1 is SGHDT, CDR2 YYEEEE. CDR3 sequence (DNA): TGTGCCAGCAGCGCCACATGGGGAAGTTCACCCCTCCACTTT. Encoded protein: CASSATWGSSPLHF.

V is TRBV20-1 and J is TRBJ1-1, with D possibly being TRBD1 (6 bases). This CDR3 has 15 amino acids. V dropped 3 bases and J dropped 3 bases, with 17 bases sitting between them. CDR1 is DFQATT, CDR2 SNEGSKA, per germline (reference sequence). The CDR3 loop reads CSARSRKGDDTEAFF. For the CDR3, the DNA is TGCAGTGCTAGGTCGAGAAAGGGGGATGACACTGAAGCTTTCTTT.

The chain's CDR3 is CASSLGAVGTHYGYTF. CDR3 DNA: TGTGCCAGCAGCTTAGGGGCAGTAGGAACTCACTATGGCTACACCTTC. J is TRBJ1-2 and V is TRBV7-6; D unresolved. Germline assignment: CDR1 SGHVS and CDR2 FNYEAQ. CDR3 length: 16 residues. V lost 1 base and J 3 bases, leaving 15 bases between the germline ends.

This clonotype occurred a few times. The rearrangement joins TRBV7-8 to TRBJ2-1; D may be TRBD2 (6 bases). Trimming removed 5 bases at V and 4 bases at J, with 18 bases between. The CDR3 covers 16 residues. Germline assignment: CDR1 SGHVS and CDR2 FQNEAQ. CDR3 in amino acids: CASSPLGWGRYNEQFF. The DNA for the CDR3 is TGTGCCAGCAGCCCATTGGGGTGGGGGAGGTACAATGAGCAGTTCTTC.

This clonotype was counted between two and nine times. The J gene is TRBJ1-6, the V gene TRBV27; D is uncertain. Germline lookup yields CDR1 MNHEY and CDR2 SMNVEV (reference sequence). The CDR3 runs 12 residues. V lost 2 bases and J 12 bases, leaving 8 bases between the germline ends. The CDR3 sequence: CASSLLIGPLHF. In DNA form, the CDR3 reads TGTGCCAGCAGTTTACTCATAGGACCCCTCCACTTT.

This clonotype occurred a few times. V and J are TRBV2 and TRBJ2-5, with no clear D. Per germline, CDR1 SNHLY and CDR2 FYNNEI. V shed 4 bases and J shed 5 bases, with 8 bases lying between them. There are 12 residues in the CDR3. DNA for the CDR3: TGTGCCAGCAGTGGGTTCAGGGAGACCCAGTACTTC. Translating gives CASSGFRETQYF.

The J gene is TRBJ2-5, the V gene TRBV7-9; D is undetermined. The germline V gene encodes CDR1 SEHNR and CDR2 FQNEAQ (reference sequence). V lost 6 bases to trimming and J lost 2 bases, with 4 bases between them. The CDR3 has 11 residues. Here the CDR3 DNA reads TGTGCCAGCAGGATACAAGAGACCCAGTACTTC. Translating it yields CASRIQETQYF.

This chain connects TRBV30 to TRBJ1-6, with a weak D call TRBD1 (5 bases). Trimming cost V 4 bases and J 7 bases, with 17 bases left between them. This CDR3 has 15 residues. The germline CDR1 and CDR2 sequences are GTSNPN and SVGIG (reference sequence). This CDR3 is CAWTLRRWGNSPLHF. Here the CDR3 DNA reads TGTGCCTGGACTCTCCGCAGATGGGGGAATTCACCCCTCCACTTT.

The chain carries TRBV12-3 or TRBV12-4 and TRBJ2-7; the match to TRBD2 covers 11 bases. The CDR3 sequence is 14 residues long. J gave up 2 bases and V 5 bases, and 2 bases lay outside the gene matches. CDR3 in DNA: TGTGCCAGCAGTCCGACTAGCGGGGCCTACGAGCAGTACTTC. This gives the protein CASSPTSGAYEQYF.

This clonotype was seen more than once but under ten times. The rearrangement uses TRBV9 and TRBJ2-7, with 8 bases that match TRBD2. Germline-derived CDR1 and CDR2 are SGDLS and YYNGEE. The CDR3 is 15 amino acids. V trimming: 0 bases; J trimming: 3 bases; junction bases outside the gene matches: 5. CDR3 DNA: TGTGCCAGCAGCGTAGGAGCTAGCGGGCACTACGAGCAGTACTTC. Translation: CASSVGASGHYEQYF.

This clonotype was observed a handful of times. The rearrangement links TRBV6-5 to TRBJ1-2; D may be TRBD1 (6 bases). Trimming took off 0 bases at V and 5 bases at J, with 25 bases between the two ends. Germline values: CDR1 MNHEY, CDR2 SVGAGI. The length of the CDR3 is 19 residues. The CDR3: CASSYSTSRSPDSPYGYTF. The CDR3 bases are TGTGCCAGCAGTTACTCGACGAGTCGATCTCCGGACAGTCCATATGGCTACACCTTC.

This clonotype has just a few counts. The rearrangement joins TRBV12-3 or TRBV12-4 to TRBJ2-7, with 12 nucleotides matching TRBD1. With V trimmed by 7 bases and J by 4 bases, 8 bases remained unmatched. The CDR3 runs to 15 residues. Here the CDR3 DNA reads TGTGCCAGCAAAGCCGGGACAGGGGGCAGGTACGAGCAGTACTTC. Its translation is CASKAGTGGRYEQYF.

The chain combines TRBV6-2 or TRBV6-3 with TRBJ2-7, with D possibly being TRBD2 (5 bases). The CDR3 length is 15 residues. Germline V gene lookup returns CDR1 MNHEY and CDR2 SVGEGT. Trimming took off 6 bases at V and 7 bases at J, with 22 bases between the two ends. CDR3 DNA: TGTGCCAGCAGAACTCTCGGCAGTCCTACGGGGGAGCAGTACTTC. It specifies CASRTLGSPTGEQYF.